Listed here are 11 T cell receptor beta chains from one sample, sequenced in a study of response to subunit inactivated influenza vaccine. TCRdb used MiXCR to reprocess the RT-PCR reads, holding one entry per CDR3 protein. The sample contains more than 700,000 distinct CDR3 sequences, around 20% of which appear only once. Sequenced material: PBMCs from blood, taken less than 6 days after vaccination. The receptors were gathered from a man aged 45 to 65 who received an inactivated influenza vaccine.

This clonotype was observed a few times. The chain uses TRBV12-3 or TRBV12-4 and TRBJ1-2; D remains ambiguous. V shed 5 bases and J shed 4 bases, with 14 bases lying between them. The CDR3 consists of 14 residues. Written as DNA, the CDR3 is TGTGCCAGCAGTCCAAGCAGGAGGGCCTATGGCTACACCTTC. As protein: CASSPSRRAYGYTF.

V and J are TRBV6-6 and TRBJ1-1; D gene unclear. Germline CDR1 and CDR2: MNHNY and SVGAGI (reference sequence). Between the trimmed V and J ends, which lost 8 bases and 5 bases, there was a span of 15 bases. This CDR3 contains 13 residues. The CDR3 nucleotides read TGTGCCAGCCTCCTTATATTGGGGACTGAAGCTTTCTTT. It specifies CASLLILGTEAFF.

This clonotype was seen more than once but under ten times. The J gene is TRBJ2-2, the V gene TRBV20-1; 7 bases map to TRBD2. The J segment lost 5 bases and the V segment lost 2 bases, leaving 8 bases of the junction unmatched. Germline CDR1 and CDR2: DFQATT and SNEGSKA (reference sequence). The CDR3 consists of 15 residues. For the CDR3, the DNA is TGCAGTGCTAGACCGGGACTACCCGGGACCGGGGAGCTGTTTTTT. It yields the protein CSARPGLPGTGELFF.

This clonotype has a handful of counts. V gene TRBV12-3 or TRBV12-4 combines with J gene TRBJ2-6, with TRBD1 matching 8 bases. The CDR3 runs 17 residues. V shed 7 bases, J shed 0 bases, and the junction held 8 bases outside the gene matches. The CDR3 reads CASNNRQGSSGANVLTF. CDR3 bases: TGTGCCAGCAACAATCGACAGGGGAGCTCTGGGGCCAACGTCCTGACTTTC.

The chain employs TRBV6-5 and TRBJ2-1, with 14 bases lining up with TRBD2. This CDR3 is 16 amino acids long. Germline V gene data show CDR1 as MNHEY and CDR2 as SVGAGI. The V gene end was trimmed by 2 bases and the J gene end by 6 bases; junction bases not matched to a gene: 3. The CDR3 DNA follows: TGTGCCAGCAGTTACCTGGGACTAGCGGGAGCCAATGAGCAGTTCTTC. Amino acid sequence: CASSYLGLAGANEQFF.

Only a few counts were recorded for this clonotype. The gene calls are TRBV28 and TRBJ2-6, with TRBD1 matching 7 bases. CDR3 length: 15 residues. The junction had 7 bases not matched to a gene; V was cut back by 7 bases and J by 4 bases. Looked up from germline, CDR1 is MDHEN and CDR2 is SYDVKM. The CDR3 DNA follows: TGTGCCAGCATTAAACAGGGGACCGGGGCCAACGTCCTGACTTTC. Amino acids: CASIKQGTGANVLTF.

In DNA form, the CDR3 reads TGTGCCAGCAGCCCCAGACCCCGTGACAATGAGCAGTTCTTC. It specifies CASSPRPRDNEQFF. The chain joins TRBV9 to TRBJ2-1, with D uncertain. CDR3 length equals 14 residues. Trimming shortened V by 4 bases and J by 5 bases, and 13 bases separated the two germline ends. The V gene's germline CDR1 is SGDLS and CDR2 YYNGEE. Full variable domain (outside the CDR3, taken from reference TRBV9 and TRBJ2-1): DSGVTQTPKHLITATGQRVTLRCSPRSGDLSVYWYQQSLDQGLQFLIQYYNGEERAKGNILERFSAQQFPDLHSELNLSSLELGDSALYFCASSPRPRDNEQFFGPGTRLTVL.

The rearrangement joins TRBV20-1 to TRBJ2-3; no clear D. V lost 0 bases, J lost 3 bases, and 13 bases lay in between. Germline CDR1 is DFQATT and CDR2 is SNEGSKA (reference sequence). The CDR3 runs to 15 residues. CDR3 protein: CSARDSATRTDTQYF. The CDR3 DNA sequence: TGCAGTGCTAGAGACTCGGCTACTCGAACAGATACGCAGTATTTT.

This clonotype was counted only a few times. The gene calls are TRBV29-1 and TRBJ2-7; TRBD2 aligns across 9 bases. The CDR3 is 13 residues long. With V trimmed by 1 base and J by 9 bases, 7 bases remained unmatched. CDR1 and CDR2 (germline): SQVTM, ANQGSEA. The CDR3: CSVEVSGSMVQYF. DNA for the CDR3: TGCAGCGTTGAAGTTAGCGGGAGTATGGTGCAGTACTTC.

This clonotype was observed a handful of times. The chain employs TRBV4-3 and TRBJ2-2; D may match TRBD1 or TRBD2 (5 bases each). Germline CDR1 reads LGHNA; CDR2 reads YSLEER. The CDR3 runs 18 residues. Trimming removed 3 bases from V and 1 base from J, with 18 bases in between. The CDR3 protein is CASSQSLGTAVNTGELFF. The CDR3 DNA follows: TGCGCCAGCAGCCAGAGCCTCGGGACGGCCGTGAACACCGGGGAGCTGTTTTTT.

The chain joins TRBV7-2 to TRBJ2-3, with 7 positions matching TRBD2. Germline V gene lookup returns CDR1 SGHTA and CDR2 FQGNSA. There are 16 residues in the CDR3. J was trimmed by 3 bases and V by 0 bases; bases with no gene match: 6. The CDR3 region is CASSLAGGLATDTQYF. For the CDR3, the DNA is TGTGCCAGCAGCTTAGCGGGAGGGCTTGCTACAGATACGCAGTATTTT. The full variable domain, its missing parts supplied by reference TRBV7-2 and TRBJ2-3, is GAGVSQSPSNKVTEKGKDVELRCDPISGHTALYWYRQSLGQGLEFLIYFQGNSAPDKSGLPSDRFSAERTGGSVSTLTIQRTQQEDSAVYLCASSLAGGLATDTQYFGPGTRLTVL.